The 2 T cell receptor beta chains below were found in one sample sequenced in a study of shared clonotypes between healthy human individuals. CD45RO-negative CD8 cells positively selected for CCR7 made up the naive population, which excluded terminally differentiated effector memory CD45RA+ cells. Only in-frame clones appear in the TCRdb table, and some are missing; sequencing was by immunoSEQ multiplex PCR. Found here are roughly 590,000 clones, around 95% of them singletons; the top ten hold approximately 0.1%. The sequencing sample was made of naive CD8+ T cells sorted from blood. The receptors derive from a woman in her 30s in good health.

The chain has TRBV13 and TRBJ2-5; D may be TRBD1 (6 bases). The closer fit of TRBJ2-7 to the DNA end suggests the J call may be wrong. The CDR3 covers 13 residues. The V gene's germline CDR1 is PRHDT and CDR2 FYEKMQ (reference sequence). DNA of the CDR3: TGTGCCAGCAGCTCCCGGGACATCTACGAGCAGTACTTC. This codes for CASSSRDIYEQYF.

The count of this clone is one. J is TRBJ2-2 and V is TRBV27, with D unresolved. The germline V gene has CDR1 MNHEY and CDR2 SMNVEV (reference sequence). V was clipped by 7 bases and J by 2 bases, with 2 bases between them. This CDR3 is built from 11 residues. The chain's CDR3 is CASTNTGELFF. CDR3 bases: TGTGCCAGCACAAACACCGGGGAGCTGTTTTTT.